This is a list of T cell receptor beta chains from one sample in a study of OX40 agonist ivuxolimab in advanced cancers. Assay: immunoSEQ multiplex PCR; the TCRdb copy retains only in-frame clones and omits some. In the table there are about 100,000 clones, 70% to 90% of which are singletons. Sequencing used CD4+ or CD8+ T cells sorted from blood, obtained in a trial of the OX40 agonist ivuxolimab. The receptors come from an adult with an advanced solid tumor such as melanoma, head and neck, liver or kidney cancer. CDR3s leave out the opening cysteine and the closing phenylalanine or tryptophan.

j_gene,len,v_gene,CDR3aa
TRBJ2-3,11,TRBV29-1,SVESGNTDTQY
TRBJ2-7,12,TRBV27,ASSFRRGSAEQY
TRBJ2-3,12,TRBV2,ASSEGYSTDTQY
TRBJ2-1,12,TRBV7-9,ASSPRQSYNEQF
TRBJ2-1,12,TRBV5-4,ASSLGGTSNEQF
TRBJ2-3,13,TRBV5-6,ASSLLLGNTDTQY
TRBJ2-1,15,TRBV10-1,ASSEYLSGQGNNEQF
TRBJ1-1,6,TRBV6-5,AATGSF
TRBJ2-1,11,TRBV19,ASSQRGYNEQF
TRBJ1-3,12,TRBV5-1,ASSLSGYGNTIY
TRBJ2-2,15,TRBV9,ASSVGDVGAYTGELF
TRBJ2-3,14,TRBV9,ASSPAGQAFTDTQY
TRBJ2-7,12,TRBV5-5,ASSSAPGYNEQY
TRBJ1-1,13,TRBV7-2,ASSEDIAGVSEAF
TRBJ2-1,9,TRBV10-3,AIRDYNEQF
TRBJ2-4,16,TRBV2,ASKGKAGGLGTKNIQY
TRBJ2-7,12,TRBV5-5,ASSLDRFSYEQY
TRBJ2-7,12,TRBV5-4,ASSPGLRIGEQY
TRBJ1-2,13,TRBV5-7,ASWDRGKLPYGYT
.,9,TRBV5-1,ASSSGHEQY
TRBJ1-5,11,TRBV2,ASSGAAEGPQH
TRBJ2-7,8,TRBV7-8,ASLGEEQY
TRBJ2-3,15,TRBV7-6,ASSLGSGGLGTDTQY
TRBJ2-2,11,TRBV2,ASIRGDTGELF
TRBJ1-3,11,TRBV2,ASMRDRRNTIY
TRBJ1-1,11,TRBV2,ASNFRRDTEAF
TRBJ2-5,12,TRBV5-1,ASSLQVLGETQY
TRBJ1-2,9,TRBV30,AFSGTYGYT
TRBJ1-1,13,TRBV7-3,ASSSGQGANTEAF
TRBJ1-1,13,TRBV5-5,ASSKTGGVHTEAF
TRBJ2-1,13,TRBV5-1,ASRRGQSSYNEQF
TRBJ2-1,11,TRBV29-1,SGDRGLDNEQF
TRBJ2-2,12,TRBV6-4,ASSEASSSGELF
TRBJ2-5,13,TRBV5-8,ASSLGSLARETQY
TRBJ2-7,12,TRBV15,ATSRGDRDYEQY
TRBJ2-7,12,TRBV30,AWATSGGPYEQY
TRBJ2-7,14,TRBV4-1,ASSLIPGQGAYEQY
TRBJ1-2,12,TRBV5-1,ASSLDGANYGYT
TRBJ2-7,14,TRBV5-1,ASSLGQGRSDYEQY
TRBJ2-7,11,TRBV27,ASSTWSSYEQY
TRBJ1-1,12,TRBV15,ATSRDQGYTEAF
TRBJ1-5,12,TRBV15,ATSRGVNNQPQH
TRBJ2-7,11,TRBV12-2,ASRLAGDDEQY
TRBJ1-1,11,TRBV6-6,ASSYGRRTEAF
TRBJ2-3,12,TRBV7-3,ASSSTRPGDTQY
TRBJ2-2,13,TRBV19,ASSIPTRRAGELF
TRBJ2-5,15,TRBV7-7,ASSLAGWTGTQETQY
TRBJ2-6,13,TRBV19,ASSIAGSGANVLT
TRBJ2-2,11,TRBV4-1,ASGGATTGELF
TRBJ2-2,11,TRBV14,ASSQARSGELF
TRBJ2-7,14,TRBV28,ASSSPGTGGVSEQY
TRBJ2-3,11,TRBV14,ASSQDLTDTQY
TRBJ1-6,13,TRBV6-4,ASSEGSSYNSPLH
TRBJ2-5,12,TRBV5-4,ASSLGLAQETQY
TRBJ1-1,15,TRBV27,ASSFWRGQGADTEAF
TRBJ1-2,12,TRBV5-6,ASSLGQQQYGYT
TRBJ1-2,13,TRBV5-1,ASSLAVGQIYGYT
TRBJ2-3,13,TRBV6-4,ASSLAGGPGDTQY